This T cell receptor (beta chain) was profiled in a study of T cells in Graves' hyperthyroidism and ophthalmopathy. This clonotype was seen more than once but under ten times. The V and J ends lost 7 bases and 10 bases respectively, with 19 bases between them. The CDR3 runs to 13 residues. The germline gives CDR1 MNHNS, CDR2 SASEGT. RNA transcripts yielded amplified TCR beta CDR3 regions. HTBI primers drove first-round RT-PCR of the TCR CDR3. In TCRdb, the multiplex PCR reads were re-called with MiXCR into one record per CDR3 protein. Here the sample spans approximately 570,000 distinct CDR3 sequences, about 20% being singletons. Clinical symptoms, serum thyroxine, TRAb, thyroid ultrasound and orbital computed tomography informed diagnoses. Fresh peripheral blood, about 9.3 ml, yielded the PBMCs.

Sequenced material: blood. The rearrangement uses TRBV6-1 and TRBJ1-2; D is perhaps TRBD1 (5 bases). This receptor was obtained from a middle-aged man with Graves' ophthalmopathy. CDR3 region: CASTGGGLVDYTF. The DNA of the CDR3 is TGTGCCAGCACGGGGGGGGGGTTGGTCGACTACACCTTC.